Below, 21 T cell receptor beta chains from the same sample are listed, as sequenced in a study of T-cell reconstitution after alpha-beta-depleted transplantation in children. During its preparation, the TCRbeta library received unique molecular identifiers. TCRdb re-analysed the PCR reads in MiXCR, keeping a single row per CDR3 protein. The sample includes hundreds of thousands of distinct CDR3 sequences, around 13% seen only once; the top ten take 0.79%. Sequencing used PBMCs, obtained before TCRalphabeta/CD19-depleted stem cell transplant. The receptors come from a girl aged 2 to 9 with congenital amegakaryocytic thrombocytopenia, due to receive a stem cell transplant.

The sample holds a few counts of this clonotype. The chain has TRBV30 and TRBJ1-4; D not resolved. The CDR3 is 15 residues long. The germline V and J ends were trimmed by 1 base and 5 bases, with 14 bases remaining between them. Germline values: CDR1 GTSNPN, CDR2 SVGIG (reference sequence). The DNA for the CDR3 is TGTGCCTGGAGTGGGTTGGACTTAAGAAATGAAAAACTGTTTTTT. Its protein is CAWSGLDLRNEKLFF.

The rearrangement links TRBV30 to TRBJ2-2, with D possibly matching TRBD2 (5 bases). Trimming stripped 3 bases from V and 6 bases from J, with 11 bases between. CDR1 GTSNPN and CDR2 SVGIG come from the germline V gene (reference sequence). This CDR3 has 13 residues. CDR3 protein: CAWSAHGAGELFF. In DNA form, the CDR3 reads TGTGCCTGGAGCGCTCACGGGGCCGGGGAGCTGTTTTTT. Complete variable domain (other parts from reference TRBV30 and TRBJ2-2): SQTIHQWPATLVQPVGSPLSLECTVEGTSNPNLYWYRQAAGRGLQLLFYSVGIGQISSEVPQNLSASRPQDRQFILSSKKLLLSDSGFYLCAWSAHGAGELFFGEGSRLTVL.

There are many counts of this clonotype. The CDR3 reads CASGTGVDEAFF. Here the CDR3 DNA reads TGCGCCAGCGGGACAGGGGTGGATGAAGCTTTCTTT. V usage is TRBV5-1 and J usage is TRBJ1-1; 10 nucleotides match TRBD1. Germline V CDR1 and CDR2: SGHRS, YFSETQ. Trimming removed 7 bases from V and 7 bases from J; junction bases left unmatched: 4. The length of the CDR3 is 12 residues.

The V gene is TRBV27, the J gene TRBJ2-7; possibly TRBD1 or TRBD2 for D (6 bases each). The V end was cut by 5 bases, the J end by 0 bases, with 17 bases between. CDR1 and CDR2 (germline): MNHEY, SMNVEV (reference sequence). The CDR3 has 16 amino acids. The CDR3 loop reads CASSPRSGGGSYEQYF. The CDR3 coding sequence is TGTGCCAGCAGTCCCCGTAGCGGAGGGGGCTCCTACGAGCAGTACTTC.

The CDR3 bases are TGTGCCAGCAGCCGTGATCGAGCGGGAGGGCCTGTTGAGCAGTTCTTC. Amino acids: CASSRDRAGGPVEQFF. The chain has TRBV21-1 and TRBJ2-1; the table names TRBD2, a call not compared with the DNA. TRBV21-1 counts as a pseudogene. The length of the CDR3 is 16 residues.

This chain joins TRBV19 and TRBJ2-2; 8 bases are shared with TRBD2. CDR1 LNHDA and CDR2 SQIVND come from the germline V gene (reference sequence). The CDR3 length is 14 residues. V gave up 2 bases and J gave up 8 bases; unmatched junction bases: 4. For the CDR3, the DNA is TGTGCCAGTAGTATAAGAGCGGGAGAAGGGGAGCTGTTTTTT. Protein product: CASSIRAGEGELFF. The variable domain in full, completed from reference TRBV19 and TRBJ2-2, reads DGGITQSPKYLFRKEGQNVTLSCEQNLNHDAMYWYRQDPGQGLRLIYYSQIVNDFQKGDIAEGYSVSREKKESFPLTVTSAQKNPTAFYLCASSIRAGEGELFFGEGSRLTVL.

This clonotype was seen more than once but under ten times. The chain carries TRBV28 and TRBJ2-3; 14 nucleotides line up with TRBD2. Germline loops: CDR1 MDHEN, CDR2 SYDVKM. Trimming removed 3 bases from V and 4 bases from J; junction bases left unmatched: 6. The length of the CDR3 is 17 residues. Written as DNA, the CDR3 is TGTGCCAGCAGTTTTACCGGACTAGCGGGAGGATCAGATACGCAGTATTTT. It encodes CASSFTGLAGGSDTQYF.

J is TRBJ2-7 and V is TRBV5-1; TRBD2 is a possible D gene (5 bases). The V gene's germline CDR1 is SGHRS and CDR2 YFSETQ. The CDR3 consists of 14 residues. Trimming removed 0 bases at V and 3 bases at J, with 10 bases between. CDR3 loop: CASSLGERNYEQYF. The CDR3 nucleotides are TGCGCCAGCAGCTTGGGGGAGAGGAACTACGAGCAGTACTTC.

This clonotype was detected only a few times. The chain combines TRBV7-2 with TRBJ2-1; D unresolved. Germline CDR1 reads SGHTA; CDR2 reads FQGNSA. The V end was cut by 5 bases, the J end by 4 bases, with 12 bases between. The CDR3 spans 14 residues. The CDR3 loop reads CASSPRAPYNEQFF. CDR3 DNA sequence: TGTGCCAGCAGCCCCCGGGCGCCTTACAATGAGCAGTTCTTC.

This clonotype was observed at least ten times. The genes are TRBV6-5 and TRBJ1-1; D gene ambiguous. V lost 4 bases and J 4 bases, leaving 10 bases between the germline ends. The CDR3 is 13 amino acids. Germline-derived CDR1 and CDR2 are MNHEY and SVGAGI. The CDR3 region has the DNA TGTGCCAGCAGTTTATTGGGCCCCACTGAAGCTTTCTTT. Its translation: CASSLLGPTEAFF.

This clonotype was counted many times. The chain uses TRBV12-3 or TRBV12-4 and TRBJ1-2; D not resolved. The CDR3 consists of 15 residues. V was shortened by 4 bases and J by 3 bases, with 15 bases between the two germline ends. This CDR3 reads CASSYRPGTYYGYTF. DNA of the CDR3: TGTGCCAGCAGTTACCGGCCAGGTACCTACTATGGCTACACCTTC.

This clonotype showed up many times. The CDR3 coding sequence is TGCAGCGTTGGAACGCTGAGATTTGAAGCTTTCTTT. This sequence encodes CSVGTLRFEAFF. J is TRBJ1-1 and V is TRBV29-1; D is ambiguous. The CDR3 is 12 residues long. V gave up 4 bases and J gave up 7 bases, with 13 bases separating them. Germline CDR1 and CDR2: SQVTM and ANQGSEA.

The chain couples TRBV7-9 to TRBJ2-7, with D maybe TRBD1 (6 bases). Trimming left V 4 bases short and J 4 bases short, with 20 bases between. The CDR3 covers 16 residues. Germline lookup yields CDR1 SEHNR and CDR2 FQNEAQ (reference sequence). The CDR3 spells CASSSTGFAGQYEQYF. CDR3 nucleotides: TGTGCCAGCAGCTCGACAGGCTTTGCTGGGCAGTACGAGCAGTACTTC. The full variable domain, its missing parts supplied by reference TRBV7-9 and TRBJ2-7, is DTGVSQNPRHKITKRGQNVTFRCDPISEHNRLYWYRQTLGQGPEFLTYFQNEAQLEKSRLLSDRFSAERPKGSFSTLEIQRTEQGDSAMYLCASSSTGFAGQYEQYFGPGTRLTVT.

In this sample, this clonotype turned up a few times. This rearrangement joins TRBV27 to TRBJ1-2, with 8 bases identical to TRBD1. CDR3 length equals 15 residues. V lost 4 bases and J lost 3; bases outside the gene matches: 7. In germline, CDR1 is MNHEY, CDR2 SMNVEV (reference sequence). The CDR3 is CASSSGQGLDYGYTF. In DNA, the CDR3 is TGTGCCAGCAGTTCCGGACAGGGCCTAGACTATGGCTACACCTTC.

This chain joins TRBV20-1 and TRBJ2-7, with TRBD1 identical over 7 bases. Per the germline V gene, CDR1 is DFQATT and CDR2 is SNEGSKA (reference sequence). The CDR3 runs to 14 residues. Trimming removed 3 bases from V and 2 bases from J; junction bases left unmatched: 7. The CDR3 DNA is TGCAGTGCTAGCCCTGCCGGGACAGCCTACGAGCAGTACTTC. The encoded protein is CSASPAGTAYEQYF.

This sequence joins TRBV14 and TRBJ2-1, with 7 bases fitting TRBD2. The trim removed 4 bases at V and 4 bases at J, leaving 7 bases unmatched. The CDR3 extends over 15 amino acids. The V gene's germline CDR1 is SGHDN and CDR2 FVKESK. In DNA, the CDR3 is TGTGCCAGCAGCCGGGGAGCGGGACCTTACAATGAGCAGTTCTTC. Translation: CASSRGAGPYNEQFF.

This clonotype was detected many times. The chain links TRBV29-1 to TRBJ2-7, with D hard to call. Trimming stripped 0 bases from V and 3 bases from J, with 9 bases between. CDR3 length: 13 amino acids. The V gene's germline CDR1 is SQVTM and CDR2 ANQGSEA. CDR3 sequence reads: CSVEDRQDYEQYF. CDR3 coding DNA: TGCAGCGTTGAAGACCGACAAGACTACGAGCAGTACTTC.

This chain links TRBV5-1 with TRBJ1-2; TRBD1 matches 9 bases. In germline, CDR1 is SGHRS, CDR2 YFSETQ. V gave up 3 bases and J gave up 6 bases; unmatched junction bases: 3. The CDR3 runs to 13 residues. The CDR3 bases are TGCGCCAGCAGCTATACAGGGGGCGATGGCTACACCTTC. It specifies CASSYTGGDGYTF. The variable domain in full, completed from reference TRBV5-1 and TRBJ1-2, reads KAGVTQTPRYLIKTRGQQVTLSCSPISGHRSVSWYQQTPGQGLQFLFEYFSETQRNKGNFPGRFSGRQFSNSRSEMNVSTLELGDSALYLCASSYTGGDGYTFGSGTRLTVV.

This chain uses TRBV4-1 with TRBJ2-7, with 8 bases that match TRBD2. The CDR3 loop spans 15 amino acids. Losses at the gene ends were 0 bases for V and 4 bases for J; bases not matched to a gene: 5. The germline V gene has CDR1 MGHRA and CDR2 YSYEKL. Here the CDR3 reads CASSQDRPSGYEQYF. The CDR3 bases are TGCGCCAGCAGCCAAGATAGGCCTAGCGGGTACGAGCAGTACTTC.

The table lists this clonotype with a few counts. V and J are TRBV7-2 and TRBJ2-3; unclear D gene. The CDR3 is 12 residues long. V dropped 6 bases and J dropped 6 bases, with 10 bases sitting between them. CDR1 is SGHTA and CDR2 is FQGNSA in the germline V gene. The DNA for the CDR3 is TGTGCCAGCAGACCCCGGCTTGATACGCAGTATTTT. Translation: CASRPRLDTQYF.

This chain connects TRBV4-1 to TRBJ2-7; D might be TRBD2 (6 bases). The germline V gene encodes CDR1 MGHRA and CDR2 YSYEKL. The CDR3 extends over 17 amino acids. The V gene lost 0 bases and the J gene lost 6 bases, with 21 bases spanning the gap. CDR3 coding DNA: TGCGCCAGCAGCCAAGACGGCGGGACTCCAACGTATGGCGAGCAGTACTTC. Amino acids: CASSQDGGTPTYGEQYF.